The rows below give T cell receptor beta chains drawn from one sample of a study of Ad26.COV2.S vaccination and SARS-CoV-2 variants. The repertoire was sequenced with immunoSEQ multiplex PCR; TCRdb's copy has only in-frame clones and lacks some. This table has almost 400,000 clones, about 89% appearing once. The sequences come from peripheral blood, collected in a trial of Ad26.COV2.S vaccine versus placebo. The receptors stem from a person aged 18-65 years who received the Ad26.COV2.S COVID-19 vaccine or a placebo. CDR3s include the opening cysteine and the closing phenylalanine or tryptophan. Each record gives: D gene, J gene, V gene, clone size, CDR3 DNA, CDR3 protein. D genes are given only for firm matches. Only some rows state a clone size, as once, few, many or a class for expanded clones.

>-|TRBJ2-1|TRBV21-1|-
TGTGCCAGCAGGCAGGGGGCTAGAACCAATGAGCAGTTCTTC
CASRQGARTNEQFF
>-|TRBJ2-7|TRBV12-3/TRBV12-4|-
TGTGCCAGCGGACACGGAAACTACGAGCAGTACTTC
CASGHGNYEQYF
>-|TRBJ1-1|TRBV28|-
TGTGCCACTGGCCCCGGAGGGAAAGGGGACACTGAAGCTTTCTTT
CATGPGGKGDTEAFF
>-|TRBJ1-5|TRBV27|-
TGTGCCAGCAGTTTATATGCAGGGATTAGCAATCAGCCCCAGCATTTT
CASSLYAGISNQPQHF
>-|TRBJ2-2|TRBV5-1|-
TGCGCCAGCAGCTTTATCCCTAGTGTGGACACCGGGGAGCTGTTTTTT
CASSFIPSVDTGELFF
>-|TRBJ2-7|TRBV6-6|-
TGTGCCAGCTCCCGCGGGCCCACTACCTACGAGCAGTACTTC
CASSRGPTTYEQYF
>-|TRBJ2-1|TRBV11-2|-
TGTGCCAGCAGCTTCCGGGACTCCCCGAATGAGCAGTTCTTC
CASSFRDSPNEQFF
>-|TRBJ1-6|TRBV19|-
TGTGCCAGTAGTATGTCAGGGTCCAATTCACCCCTCCACTTT
CASSMSGSNSPLHF
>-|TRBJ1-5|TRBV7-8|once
TGTGCCAGCAGCCAAAAAGCAAACAGGAGCAATCAGCCCCAGCATTTT
CASSQKANRSNQPQHF
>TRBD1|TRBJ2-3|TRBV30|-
TGTGCCTGGGCCAGGACAGGTCCAGATACGCAGTATTTT
CAWARTGPDTQYF
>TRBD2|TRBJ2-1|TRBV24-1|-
TGTGCCACCAGTGACCATCGACTAGCGGGAAGCTCCTACAATGAGCAGTTCTTC
CATSDHRLAGSSYNEQFF
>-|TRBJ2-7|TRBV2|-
TGTGCCAGCAGTGTGGCTGGGGGGCATTACGAGCAGTACTTC
CASSVAGGHYEQYF
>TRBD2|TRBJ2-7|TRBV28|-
TGTGCCAGCAGTTTGACTAGCGGGGGCGTTTACGAGCAGTACTTC
CASSLTSGGVYEQYF
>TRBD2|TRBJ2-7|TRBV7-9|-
TGTGCCAGCACCCCTAGCGGGAGGCGCTACGAGCAGTACTTC
CASTPSGRRYEQYF
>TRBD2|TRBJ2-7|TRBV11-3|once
TGTGCCAGCAGCCCACCTGGGGCGGGAGGGCCGTACGAGCAGTACTTC
CASSPPGAGGPYEQYF
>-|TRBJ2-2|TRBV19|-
TGTGCCAGTAGTATACTTGTAGGGAGATGGGAGCTGTTTTTT
CASSILVGRWELFF
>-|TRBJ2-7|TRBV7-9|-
TGTGCCAGCAGCCAGGGACTTTCCTCCTACGAGCAGTACTTC
CASSQGLSSYEQYF
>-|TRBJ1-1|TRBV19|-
TGTGCCAGTAAGCTCGTTGGAGGGCTGAACACTGAAGCTTTCTTT
CASKLVGGLNTEAFF
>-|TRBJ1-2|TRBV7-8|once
TGTGCCAGCAGCTTAGCGCGGGTATTGACGGTGGACGGCTACACCTTC
CASSLARVLTVDGYTF
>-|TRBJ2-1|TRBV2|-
TGTGCCAGCGGGACTTACAATGAGCAGTTCTTC
CASGTYNEQFF
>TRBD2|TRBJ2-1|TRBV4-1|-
TGCGCCAGCAGCCAAGAAGGCAGACTAGCTTTCAGGCAGTTCTTC
CASSQEGRLAFRQFF
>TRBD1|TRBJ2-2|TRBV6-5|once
TGTGCCAGCAGTTACTCGTTACAGGGGGGAACCGGGGAGCTGTTTTTT
CASSYSLQGGTGELFF
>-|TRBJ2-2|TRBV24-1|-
TGTGCCACCAGTGAACCAGGGGGGGAGCTGTTTTTT
CATSEPGGELFF
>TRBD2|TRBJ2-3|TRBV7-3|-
TGTGCCAGCAGCTTAACGCCGGTGTTAGCGGGTAGCACAGATACGCAGTATTTT
CASSLTPVLAGSTDTQYF
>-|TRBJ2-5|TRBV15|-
TGTGCCACCAGCAGAGATAGGGTCCAGCGGCAAGAGACCCAGTACTTC
CATSRDRVQRQETQYF
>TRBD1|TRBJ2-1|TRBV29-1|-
TGCAGCGTCGGACAGGGGGCCTACAATGAGCAGTTCTTC
CSVGQGAYNEQFF
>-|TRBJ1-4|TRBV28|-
TGTGCCAGCAGCTCCTGGGGCAGGGTCCGGGAAAAACTGTTTTTT
CASSSWGRVREKLFF
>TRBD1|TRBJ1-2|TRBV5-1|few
TGCGCCAGCAGCTCAAGTTACTCCGGGACAGACTATGGCTACACCTTC
CASSSSYSGTDYGYTF
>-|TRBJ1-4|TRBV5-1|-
TGCGCCAGCAGGTTGACTTGGTTAAATGAAAAACTGTTTTTT
CASRLTWLNEKLFF
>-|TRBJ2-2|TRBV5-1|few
TGCGCCAGCAGCTTGAGTACAGGCACCGGGGAGCTGTTTTTT
CASSLSTGTGELFF
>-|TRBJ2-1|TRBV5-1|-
TGCGCCAGCAGCTTGGAAGTCTTGGCAGCTTTCTACAATGAGCAGTTCTTC
CASSLEVLAAFYNEQFF
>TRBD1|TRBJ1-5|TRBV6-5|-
TGTGCCAGCAGAGTGAGACAGGGTCCCCAGCCCCAGCATTTT
CASRVRQGPQPQHF
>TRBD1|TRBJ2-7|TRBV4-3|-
TGCGCCAGCAGCCAGACGGACAGGAGCTCCTACGAGCAGTACTTC
CASSQTDRSSYEQYF
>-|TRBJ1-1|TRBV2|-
TGTGCCAGTCTATTTTTTGGGGGCACTGAAGCTTTCTTT
CASLFFGGTEAFF
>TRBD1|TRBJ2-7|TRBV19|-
TGTGCCAGTAGTAGCCAGACAGGGGGGAGCTACGAGCAGTACTTC
CASSSQTGGSYEQYF
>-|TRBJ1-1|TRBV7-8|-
TGTGCCAGCAGCGTCGAACGGATGAACACTGAAGCTTTCTTT
CASSVERMNTEAFF
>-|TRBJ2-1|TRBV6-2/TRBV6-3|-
TGTGCCAGCAGTTACTCTGGCGGTGAGCAGTTCTTC
CASSYSGGEQFF
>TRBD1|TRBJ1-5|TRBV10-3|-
TGTGCCATCAGCGGCGACAGGGATCAGCCCCAGCATTTT
CAISGDRDQPQHF
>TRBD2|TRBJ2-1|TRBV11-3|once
TGTGCCAGCAGCCCCTCGGGCGGGAGAGCTGAGCAGTTCTTC
CASSPSGGRAEQFF
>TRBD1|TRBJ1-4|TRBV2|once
TGTGCCAGCAGGGGACAGGGGACAGAAAAACTGTTTTTT
CASRGQGTEKLFF
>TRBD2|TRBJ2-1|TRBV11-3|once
TGTGCCAGCAGCAAGGACACCGGACTAGCGGGAGAAGTTGAGCAGTTCTTC
CASSKDTGLAGEVEQFF
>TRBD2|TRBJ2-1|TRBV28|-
TGTGCCAGCAGTTTAGGGGGGGATAAGCGACAACCCTACGACAATGAGCAGTTCTTC
CASSLGGDKRQPYDNEQFF
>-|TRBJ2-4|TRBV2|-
TGTGCCAGCAGTTGGGCCGCCAAAAACATTCAGTACTTC
CASSWAAKNIQYF
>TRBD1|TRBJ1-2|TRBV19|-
TGTGCCAGTAGTCCGACAGGGCCTCGCTATGGCTACACCTTC
CASSPTGPRYGYTF
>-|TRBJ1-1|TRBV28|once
TGTGCCAGCAGTTTCGGGGCTAACACTGAAGCTTTCTTT
CASSFGANTEAFF
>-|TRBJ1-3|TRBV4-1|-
TGCGCCAGCAGCCAAGCTAGGGAGGTTATCGGAAACACCATATATTTT
CASSQAREVIGNTIYF
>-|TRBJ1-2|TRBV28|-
TGTGCCAGCAGGGGGGGACCCAGCTATGGCTACACCTTC
CASRGGPSYGYTF
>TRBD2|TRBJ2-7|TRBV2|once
TGTGCCAGTGGAGGGCGGGAGGTATACGAGCAGTACTTC
CASGGREVYEQYF
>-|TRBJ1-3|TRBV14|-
TGTGCCAGCAGTCCCTACACGAGCTCTGGAAACACCATATATTTT
CASSPYTSSGNTIYF
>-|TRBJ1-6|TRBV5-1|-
TGCGCCAGCAGGTGGGAGGGGAACGTGCTTGGCTCACCCCTCCACTTT
CASRWEGNVLGSPLHF
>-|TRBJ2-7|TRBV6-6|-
TGTGCCAGCAGCCCGAACACAGGGAACGAGCAGTACTTC
CASSPNTGNEQYF
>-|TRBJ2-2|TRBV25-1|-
TGTGCCAGCAGGTCTGAGTTCGGACAGACCGGGGAGCTGTTTTTT
CASRSEFGQTGELFF
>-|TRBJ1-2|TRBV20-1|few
TGCAGTGCTAGTGTCACCGGGAACACTAACTATGGCTACACCTTC
CSASVTGNTNYGYTF
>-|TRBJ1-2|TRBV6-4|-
TGTGCCAGCAGTGACTCCAGAGCGGGGGCCTATGGCTACACCTTC
CASSDSRAGAYGYTF
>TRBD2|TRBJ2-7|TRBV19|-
TGTGCCAGTAGTCCCCTCGGGGCGGGAGTGCGTTCCTACGAGCAGTACTTC
CASSPLGAGVRSYEQYF